This T cell receptor beta chain stems from a study of vaccination effects on CD4 cells after COVID-19. Findings and caveats of the study: After vaccination, at late timepoints, clones induced by infection and by vaccine contracted markedly.

On this clone itself: Its antigen is as yet unknown.

Some clones are missing from TCRdb's copy, which holds only in-frame ones; the method was immunoSEQ multiplex PCR. The sample has more than 60,000 clones, around 70% seen once. Ahead of sequencing, the ViraFEST assay grew antigen-specific CD4+ T cells using viral peptide pools. A 10-day culture period preceded the isolation of CD4+ T cells. Participants were given two doses of BNT162b2 or mRNA-1273 vaccine. PBMC cultures contained two million cells per well, roughly 10 IU/ml IL-2 and roughly 10 ug/ml peptides. This clonotype was sampled from a human donor who received a COVID-19 vaccine. The material sequenced was CD4+ T cells from PBMCs cultured with HCoV-229E spike peptides, taken after COVID-19 vaccination.

The CDR3 loop is CASSFSSGFTTDTQYF. The CDR3 coding sequence is TGCGCCAGCAGCTTCAGTTCCGGGTTTACCACAGATACGCAGTATTTT. The chain uses TRBV5-1 and TRBJ2-3; D not resolved. V lost 2 bases and J lost 2, with 15 bases in between. The CDR3 length is 16 residues. The germline V gene has CDR1 SGHRS and CDR2 YFSETQ.